What follows describes a single T cell receptor (beta chain). Germline is not matched at one junction end, which may reflect a read error. This entry comes from a study of blood T cell repertoires in COVID-19. Clones were read by immunoSEQ multiplex PCR, and TCRdb kept only the in-frame ones, dropping some. The data contain roughly 400,000 clones, just under 90% of them seen just once; the ten biggest clones take up about 9.4%. From germline, CDR1 is SSHAT and CDR2 FNYEAQ (reference sequence). This CDR3 contains 16 residues. The rearrangement links TRBV7-7 to TRBJ1-2, with a weak D call TRBD1 (6 bases). Source material: PBMCs or T cells enriched from blood (not recorded which). The clonotype was recovered from a woman between 45 and 60 years old who had recovered from COVID-19. The CDR3 is CASSIRATGPNYGYTF. CDR3 nucleotide sequence: TGTGCTAGCAGCATCCGAGCGACAGGTCCCAACTATGGCTACACCTTC.